The 11 T cell receptor beta chains presented below share a single source sample, sequenced in a study of T cell repertoires in cytomegalovirus infection. From the reads, TCRdb called clonotypes with MiXCR, one entry per CDR3 protein. Of fewer than 950,000 distinct CDR3 sequences listed, approximately 30% are singletons. For these TCRs, the target antigens are not known. The material sequenced was cultured CD8+ T cells from PBMCs, taken from culture after CMV antigen stimulation. The receptors come from a human donor in good health (CMV status not recorded). Some clones in this sample may be carry-over from other donors' samples.

This chain connects TRBV10-3 to TRBJ2-1; 10 bases are a match to TRBD2. CDR3 length: 14 amino acids. Per germline, CDR1 ENHRY and CDR2 SYGVKD. Trimming cost V 9 bases and J 5 bases; bases outside gene matches: 7. The CDR3 coding sequence is TGTGCCATAAGAGGGACTAGCGCTGACAATGAGCAGTTCTTC. The encoded protein is CAIRGTSADNEQFF.

The rearrangement links TRBV5-1 to TRBJ2-3, with D tentatively TRBD1 or TRBD2 (5 bases each). The CDR3 has 16 amino acids. Trimming removed 0 bases at V and 2 bases at J, with 13 bases between. Germline V gives CDR1 SGHRS, CDR2 YFSETQ. In nucleotides, the CDR3 is TGCGCCAGCAGCTTGGCGTTTGGGGGACCCACAGATACGCAGTATTTT. Residues: CASSLAFGGPTDTQYF. Drawing the rest from reference TRBV5-1 and TRBJ2-3, the complete variable domain is KAGVTQTPRYLIKTRGQQVTLSCSPISGHRSVSWYQQTPGQGLQFLFEYFSETQRNKGNFPGRFSGRQFSNSRSEMNVSTLELGDSALYLCASSLAFGGPTDTQYFGPGTRLTVL.

This clonotype turned up a few times. V is TRBV28 and J is TRBJ1-4; D is perhaps TRBD1 (5 bases). The germline CDR1 and CDR2 sequences are MDHEN and SYDVKM. V lost 5 bases, J lost 8 bases, and 15 bases lay in between. There are 14 residues in the CDR3. The CDR3 sequence: CASSLQAFGEKLFF. CDR3 DNA: TGTGCCAGCAGTCTACAGGCTTTCGGAGAAAAACTGTTTTTT.

The chain couples TRBV5-1 to TRBJ2-5; possibly TRBD1 or TRBD2 for D (5 bases each). The germline V gene has CDR1 SGHRS and CDR2 YFSETQ. The CDR3 is made up of 11 amino acids. V was trimmed by 6 bases and J by 6 bases, leaving 9 bases between them. This CDR3 reads CASNEGKTQYF. The CDR3, as DNA: TGCGCCAGCAACGAGGGGAAGACCCAGTACTTC.

The gene calls are TRBV7-9 and TRBJ1-2, with D unresolved. The V and J ends lost 5 bases and 4 bases respectively, with 11 bases between them. The V gene's germline CDR1 is SEHNR and CDR2 FQNEAQ (reference sequence). The CDR3 runs to 13 residues. CDR3 in DNA: TGTGCCAGCAGCCATGAGCCTTCCTATGGCTACACCTTC. As protein: CASSHEPSYGYTF.

The chain is built from TRBV12-3 or TRBV12-4 and TRBJ2-2; D not resolved. The CDR3 is 17 amino acids. V was pared by 7 bases and J by 6 bases, with 24 bases between. The CDR3 DNA is TGTGCCAGCATTCCCACCCGAATGGGCAAGATCCCCGGGGAGCTGTTTTTT. The encoded protein is CASIPTRMGKIPGELFF.

The chain carries TRBV2 and TRBJ2-3; maybe TRBD1 (5 bases). V lost 1 base and J lost 2, with 10 bases in between. Germline V gene lookup returns CDR1 SNHLY and CDR2 FYNNEI. This CDR3 spans 15 amino acids. CDR3 DNA: TGTGCCAGCAGTGAAGTGGGGCCGCTCACAGATACGCAGTATTTT. This sequence encodes CASSEVGPLTDTQYF.

This clonotype was seen a handful of times. The chain joins TRBV6-2 or TRBV6-3 to TRBJ2-2; D is perhaps TRBD1 (5 bases). The V gene lost 2 bases and the J gene lost 1 base, with 11 bases spanning the gap. Germline V gene sequence: CDR1 MNHEY, CDR2 SVGEGT. CDR3 length equals 16 residues. Here the CDR3 reads CASSYTLTVNTGELFF. The CDR3 nucleotides are TGTGCCAGCAGTTACACCTTGACAGTGAACACCGGGGAGCTGTTTTTT.

As concerns this clonotype: The junction departs from germline at one end; a sequencing error may be responsible. This chain connects TRBV29-1 to TRBJ2-1, with a weak D call TRBD1 (6 bases). Germline V gives CDR1 SQVTM, CDR2 ANQGSEA. CDR3 length equals 11 residues. DNA of the CDR3: TGCAGCGTGCAAAACAGGGTGGGGTGGATCTTC. It specifies CSVQNRVGWIF.

The chain's CDR3 is CASSPRQGSYGYTF. In DNA, the CDR3 is TGTGCCAGCAGCCCACGACAGGGAAGCTATGGCTACACCTTC. The chain links TRBV12-3 or TRBV12-4 to TRBJ1-2, with TRBD1 matching over 7 bases. V gave up 6 bases and J gave up 4 bases; unmatched junction bases: 8. The CDR3 has 14 amino acids.

This clonotype has more than one count but fewer than ten. This chain joins TRBV7-3 and TRBJ2-2; D gene ambiguous. Germline V gene lookup returns CDR1 SGHTA and CDR2 FQGTGA. CDR3 length: 14 residues. The V gene lost 4 bases and the J gene lost 6 bases, with 12 bases spanning the gap. The chain's CDR3 is CASSSDSFSGELFF. The CDR3 coding sequence is TGTGCCAGCAGCTCAGACTCCTTCTCCGGGGAGCTGTTTTTT.